Listed below are T cell receptor beta chains from one sample, sequenced in a study of blood T cell repertoires in COVID-19. The method was immunoSEQ multiplex PCR; TCRdb's version includes in-frame clones alone and lacks a portion of them. Among approximately 40,000 clones listed, 85% were seen once. Specimen: peripheral blood. The receptors were sampled from a man in his sixties with active or convalescent COVID-19. CDR3s include the opening cysteine and the closing phenylalanine or tryptophan. Each record gives: J gene, D gene, V gene, clone size, CDR3 protein, CDR3 DNA. The D gene is left open where the match is weak. Size tells how often a clone was seen (once, few, many) or the class of an expanded clone, and some rows leave it out.

>TRBJ1-3|-|TRBV6-5|-
CASESAAEPGNTIYF
TGTGCCAGCGAATCGGCGGCAGAACCTGGAAACACCATATATTTT
>TRBJ1-1|-|TRBV15|-
CATSRDLQGEAFF
TGTGCCACCAGCAGAGATCTCCAGGGTGAAGCTTTCTTT
>TRBJ1-1|-|TRBV24-1|-
CATSDASSGDEAFF
TGTGCCACCAGTGATGCTTCTTCAGGGGATGAAGCTTTCTTT
>TRBJ2-1|-|TRBV30|-
CAWGVVGAIGFF
TGTGCCTGGGGGGTTGTGGGAGCTATTGGGTTCTTC
>TRBJ1-5|-|TRBV28|-
CASSPHVQPQHF
TGTGCCAGCAGTCCACACGTGCAGCCCCAGCATTTT
>TRBJ1-1|TRBD1|TRBV6-5|-
CASNRQGRGTEAFF
TGTGCCAGCAACCGACAGGGACGCGGCACTGAAGCTTTCTTT
>TRBJ1-1|-|TRBV19|-
CASSVTGDSEAFF
TGTGCCAGTAGTGTTACAGGAGACTCTGAAGCTTTCTTT
>TRBJ2-5|TRBD2|TRBV13|-
CASSARLAGGTQETQYF
TGTGCCAGCAGCGCCCGATTAGCGGGTGGGACCCAAGAGACCCAGTACTTC
>TRBJ1-3|TRBD1|TRBV5-1|-
CASRPKTGSIENTIYF
TGCGCCAGCAGGCCTAAGACAGGGTCCATCGAAAACACCATATATTTT
>TRBJ1-2|-|TRBV7-9|-
CASSQDSLYGYTF
TGTGCCAGCAGCCAGGACAGCCTCTATGGCTACACCTTC
>TRBJ1-3|-|TRBV19|once
CASSDGGRREHGNTIYF
TGTGCCAGTAGCGACGGGGGTCGGAGGGAACATGGAAACACCATATATTTT
>TRBJ1-2|-|TRBV19|-
CASSIRGGQGRSYTF
TGTGCCAGTAGTATAAGGGGTGGGCAGGGCAGAAGCTACACCTTC
>TRBJ2-4|-|TRBV21-1|-
CASSKGPGQGGVVTKNIQYF
TGTGCCTCCAGCAAGGGGCCGGGACAGGGGGGAGTTGTAACCAAAAACATTCAGTACTTC
>TRBJ2-3|TRBD2|TRBV3-1/TRBV3-2|-
CASSQTPGLAGRTPLKIYTQYF
TGTGCCAGCAGCCAAACCCCCGGTTTAGCGGGGAGGACCCCCCTGAAGATATATACGCAGTATTTT
>TRBJ1-1|-|TRBV19|-
CASSMFRNTEAFF
TGTGCCAGTAGTATGTTCAGGAACACTGAAGCTTTCTTT
>TRBJ2-4|-|TRBV18|-
CASSPTEAKNIQYF
TGTGCCAGCTCACCAACAGAGGCCAAAAACATTCAGTACTTC
>TRBJ1-1|-|TRBV4-3|-
CASSQGTDQNTEAFF
TGCGCCAGCAGCCAAGGCACAGACCAGAACACTGAAGCTTTCTTT
>TRBJ1-2|-|TRBV11-3|-
CASSLLDYGYTF
TGTGCCAGCAGCTTACTCGACTATGGCTACACCTTC
>TRBJ2-2|TRBD2|TRBV11-2|-
CASSPNWGGTSGTGELFF
TGTGCCAGCAGCCCGAACTGGGGAGGGACTAGCGGCACCGGGGAGCTGTTTTTT
>TRBJ1-2|-|TRBV28|-
CASTRGAGANYGYTF
TGTGCCAGCACCCGTGGGGCCGGTGCTAACTATGGCTACACCTTC
>TRBJ2-5|-|TRBV7-8|-
CASSPQPPLLVQETQYF
TGTGCCAGCAGCCCACAGCCCCCTTTACTAGTCCAAGAGACCCAGTACTTC
>TRBJ1-5|TRBD1|TRBV7-2|-
CASSLGGQGFNQPQHF
TGTGCCAGCAGCTTAGGAGGACAGGGATTTAATCAGCCCCAGCATTTT
>TRBJ1-6|-|TRBV5-6|-
CASSLMGNRESPLHF
TGTGCCAGCAGCTTGATGGGTAACAGGGAATCACCCCTCCACTTT
>TRBJ1-1|-|TRBV10-1|-
CASSDRLNTEAFF
TGCGCCAGCTCGGACAGACTGAACACTGAAGCTTTCTTT
>TRBJ2-3|TRBD1|TRBV5-1|-
CASSPRTGGETDTQYF
TGCGCCAGCAGCCCCAGGACAGGGGGTGAAACAGATACGCAGTATTTT
>TRBJ2-1|TRBD2|TRBV7-9|-
CASSPEVGLEVFF
TGTGCCAGCAGCCCGGAGGTGGGACTAGAGGTGTTCTTC
>TRBJ1-5|-|TRBV5-5|-
CASSLEVGGQGNNQPQHF
TGTGCCAGCAGCTTGGAAGTGGGAGGGCAGGGTAACAATCAGCCCCAGCATTTT
>TRBJ1-5|TRBD1|TRBV28|-
CASRGTGEQPQHF
TGTGCCAGCAGGGGGACAGGGGAGCAGCCCCAGCATTTT
>TRBJ1-5|TRBD1|TRBV5-1|-
CASSLAPGGGNQPQHF
TGCGCCAGCAGCTTGGCCCCAGGGGGCGGCAATCAGCCCCAGCATTTT
>TRBJ1-2|TRBD1|TRBV2|-
CASKQTGGGIYGYTF
TGTGCCAGCAAACAGACAGGGGGCGGGATCTATGGCTACACCTTC
>TRBJ2-5|TRBD2|TRBV7-2|-
CASSPAGLAGAWETQYF
TGTGCCAGCAGCCCCGCGGGACTAGCGGGAGCCTGGGAGACCCAGTACTTC
>TRBJ1-2|TRBD1|TRBV5-1|once
CASSPLTGRSYGYTF
TGCGCCAGCAGCCCGTTGACAGGGCGAAGCTATGGCTACACCTTC
>TRBJ1-1|TRBD1|TRBV12-3/TRBV12-4|-
CASSLTGGDGAFF
TGTGCCAGCAGCCTCACAGGGGGTGATGGAGCTTTCTTT
>TRBJ1-5|-|TRBV19|-
CASSIGGYSNQPQHF
TGTGCCAGTAGTATAGGGGGCTATAGCAATCAGCCCCAGCATTTT
>TRBJ2-1|TRBD2|TRBV5-1|-
CASGIAGPYNEQFF
TGCGCCAGCGGGATAGCGGGACCTTACAATGAGCAGTTCTTC
>TRBJ1-1|-|TRBV5-1|-
CASSFTGKGAEAFF
TGCGCCAGCAGCTTCACAGGGAAGGGCGCTGAAGCTTTCTTT
>TRBJ1-1|-|TRBV5-5|-
CASSFGQMNTEAFF
TGTGCCAGCAGCTTCGGACAGATGAACACTGAAGCTTTCTTT
>TRBJ2-1|TRBD1|TRBV5-4|-
CASSWGGTGGNEQFF
TGTGCCAGCAGCTGGGGCGGGACAGGGGGCAATGAGCAGTTCTTC
>TRBJ2-2|-|TRBV5-1|-
CASSLGTVNTRELFF
TGCGCCAGCAGCTTGGGGACAGTTAACACCAGGGAGCTGTTTTTT
>TRBJ1-3|-|TRBV4-1|few
CASSQDLRGNSGNTIYF
TGCGCCAGCAGCCAAGACCTCCGAGGAAACTCTGGAAACACCATATATTTT
>TRBJ1-6|-|TRBV5-8|-
CASSLDRGIGPLHF
TGTGCCAGCAGCTTGGATCGGGGGATCGGACCCCTCCACTTT
>TRBJ2-5|TRBD2|TRBV5-4|few
CASSSGLAGGPTAQYF
TGTGCCAGCAGCTCCGGACTAGCGGGAGGGCCCACGGCCCAGTACTTC